The 8 T cell receptor beta chains in this list originate from one sample, sequenced in a study of regulatory T cells in long-lasting Graves disease. Both iRepertoire HTBI primers and Arm-PCR of CDR3 regions were used to build the TCR beta libraries. MiXCR was run by TCRdb on the multiplex PCR reads, yielding one entry per CDR3 protein. The repertoire holds 350,000 to 500,000 distinct CDR3 sequences, with roughly 21% as singletons. Time point noted: persistent/refractory GD, antithyroid drugs over 5 years with positive TRAb. From PBMCs, RNA was extracted and then used to make the TCR library. Specimen: peripheral blood mononuclear cells (PBMCs), collected when the disease was refractory, from a patient treated with antithyroid drugs. These receptors were collected from a female donor with Graves disease.

In its sample, this clonotype was seen many times. The chain combines TRBV7-2 with TRBJ1-4; tentative D call: TRBD1 (5 bases). The CDR3 is made up of 16 amino acids. V dropped 6 bases and J dropped 4 bases, with 18 bases sitting between them. The germline CDR1 and CDR2 sequences are SGHTA and FQGNSA. The CDR3 is CASRPNQRGNNEKLFF. The CDR3 coding sequence is TGTGCCAGCAGGCCAAACCAGCGGGGGAATAATGAAAAACTGTTTTTT.

This clonotype was recorded at least ten times. The rearrangement uses TRBV2 and TRBJ2-4; unclear D gene. The CDR3 is made up of 16 amino acids. V was pared by 6 bases and J by 0 bases, with 15 bases between. CDR1 SNHLY and CDR2 FYNNEI come from the germline V gene. CDR3 protein: CASRGSVALAKNIQYF. The CDR3 DNA reads TGTGCCAGCAGGGGGTCTGTTGCCCTAGCCAAAAACATTCAGTACTTC.

This clonotype was picked up many times. The chain combines TRBV12-5 with TRBJ1-1, with D unclear. Trimming took off 6 bases at V and 5 bases at J, with 10 bases between the two ends. Looked up from germline, CDR1 is LGHNT and CDR2 is FRNRAP. The CDR3 runs to 12 residues. The CDR3 region has the DNA TGTGCTAGTGGCAACGGTGGGACTGAAGCTTTCTTT. It encodes CASGNGGTEAFF.

This clonotype showed up just a few times. The chain has TRBV20-1 and TRBJ2-7, with D possibly being TRBD2 (5 bases). Trimming cost V 0 bases and J 3 bases, with 9 bases left between them. The CDR3 is made up of 13 amino acids. Germline lookup yields CDR1 DFQATT and CDR2 SNEGSKA (reference sequence). CDR3 coding DNA: TGCAGTGCTAGAGAAACGGGGAGCTACGAGCAGTACTTC. Translated, it gives CSARETGSYEQYF.

This chain connects TRBV7-2 to TRBJ2-5, with a tentative D call TRBD2 (6 bases). The CDR3 is 15 amino acids. CDR1 and CDR2 (germline): SGHTA, FQGNSA. Trimming took off 6 bases at V and 0 bases at J, with 14 bases between the two ends. CDR3 DNA: TGTGCCAGCAGTTCCTGGTGGGACTACCAAGAGACCCAGTACTTC. It specifies CASSSWWDYQETQYF.

The V gene is TRBV27, the J gene TRBJ1-2; possibly TRBD1 for D (6 bases). Deletions cut 6 bases from V and 1 base from J, with 21 bases between. Germline V gives CDR1 MNHEY, CDR2 SMNVEV (reference sequence). The CDR3 contains 17 residues. CDR3 region: CASSRGWGRDDNYGYTF. CDR3 coding DNA: TGTGCCAGCAGCCGGGGTTGGGGGCGGGACGATAACTATGGCTACACCTTC.

The genes are TRBV2 and TRBJ2-3, with D tentatively TRBD2 (6 bases). CDR1 is SNHLY and CDR2 is FYNNEI in the germline V gene. This CDR3 has 15 amino acids. The V and J ends lost 4 bases and 3 bases respectively, with 14 bases between them. DNA of the CDR3: TGTGCCAGCAGTGGTTACGGGAGTGGTACAGATACGCAGTATTTT. Its protein is CASSGYGSGTDTQYF.

The sample holds many counts of this clonotype. As DNA, the CDR3 is TGTGCCAGCAGGGACAGCTTGAACACTGAAGCTTTCTTT. This gives the protein CASRDSLNTEAFF. This rearrangement joins TRBV28 to TRBJ1-1; D perhaps matches TRBD1 (6 bases). The germline V gene encodes CDR1 MDHEN and CDR2 SYDVKM. V was shortened by 6 bases and J by 0 bases, with 8 bases between the two germline ends. The CDR3 loop spans 13 amino acids.